This T cell receptor (beta chain) was recorded in a study of shared clonotypes between healthy human individuals. Across the whole study: A couple of women and a few men aged 18 to 49 served as donors. Each donor's CD8 memory used one plate, CD8 naive two, each CD4 subset three. General study points: On the whole, naive subsets had larger estimated richness than memory subsets had.

Comments on this clone: The target antigen is unknown.

V lost 5 bases and J lost 4, with 18 bases in between. The CDR3 consists of 15 residues. CDR1 and CDR2 (germline): MDHEN, SYDVKM. Repertoires were generated with immunoSEQ multiplex PCR, while TCRdb's copy carries only in-frame clones and drops some. The sample holds 1.5 million to 2.5 million clones, approximately 94% seen once. Naive CD8 cells were CD45RO-negative, positively selected for CCR7, excluding terminally differentiated effector memory CD45RA+ cells. All of the donors resided in Nashville, Tennessee, and each was a Caucasian adult. The gene calls are TRBV28 and TRBJ2-7; TRBD1 or TRBD2 may be the D gene (5 bases each). Sequences were obtained from naive CD8+ T cells sorted from blood. The TCR was taken from a man aged 18 to 30 in good health. CDR3 sequence (DNA): TGTGCCAGCAGTGTAACCGGGACCACCTTGTACGAGCAGTACTTC. The encoded protein is CASSVTGTTLYEQYF.